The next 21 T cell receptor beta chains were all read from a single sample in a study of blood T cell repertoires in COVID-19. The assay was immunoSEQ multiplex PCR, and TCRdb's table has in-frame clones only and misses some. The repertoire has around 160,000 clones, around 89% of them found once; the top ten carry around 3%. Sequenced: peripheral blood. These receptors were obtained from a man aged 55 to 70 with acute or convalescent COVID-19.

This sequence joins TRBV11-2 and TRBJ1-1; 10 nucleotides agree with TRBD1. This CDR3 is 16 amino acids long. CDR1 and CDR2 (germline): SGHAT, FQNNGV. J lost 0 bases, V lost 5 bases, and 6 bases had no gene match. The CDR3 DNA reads TGTGCCAGCAGCCCCGGGACAGGGGTTATGAACACTGAAGCTTTCTTT. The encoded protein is CASSPGTGVMNTEAFF.

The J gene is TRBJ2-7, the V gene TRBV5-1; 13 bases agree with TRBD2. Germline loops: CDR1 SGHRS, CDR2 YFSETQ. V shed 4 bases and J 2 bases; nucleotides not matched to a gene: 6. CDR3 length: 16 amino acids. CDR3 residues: CASSAGLAGAAYEQYF. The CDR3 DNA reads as TGCGCCAGCAGCGCCGGACTAGCGGGGGCCGCCTACGAGCAGTACTTC. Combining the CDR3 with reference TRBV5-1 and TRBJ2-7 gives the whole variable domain KAGVTQTPRYLIKTRGQQVTLSCSPISGHRSVSWYQQTPGQGLQFLFEYFSETQRNKGNFPGRFSGRQFSNSRSEMNVSTLELGDSALYLCASSAGLAGAAYEQYFGPGTRLTVT.

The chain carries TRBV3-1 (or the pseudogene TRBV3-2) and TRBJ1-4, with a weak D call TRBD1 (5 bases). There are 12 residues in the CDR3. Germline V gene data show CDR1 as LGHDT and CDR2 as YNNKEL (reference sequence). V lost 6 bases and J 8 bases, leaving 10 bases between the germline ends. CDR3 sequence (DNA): TGTGCCAGCAGTCCCCAGGGCGAAAAACTGTTTTTT. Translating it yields CASSPQGEKLFF.

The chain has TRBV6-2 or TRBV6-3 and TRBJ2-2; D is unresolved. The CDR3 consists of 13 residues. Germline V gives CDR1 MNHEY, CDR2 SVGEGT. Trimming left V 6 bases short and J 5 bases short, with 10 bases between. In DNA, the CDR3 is TGTGCCAGCAGCTTTACTCGTACCGGGGAGCTGTTTTTT. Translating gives CASSFTRTGELFF.

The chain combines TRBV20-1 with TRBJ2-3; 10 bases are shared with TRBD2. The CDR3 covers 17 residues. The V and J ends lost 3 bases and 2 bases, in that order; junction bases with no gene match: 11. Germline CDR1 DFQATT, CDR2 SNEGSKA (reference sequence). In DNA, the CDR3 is TGCAGTGCTAGTTTAGTACTAGCGGGGCCACCCACAGATACGCAGTATTTT. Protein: CSASLVLAGPPTDTQYF.

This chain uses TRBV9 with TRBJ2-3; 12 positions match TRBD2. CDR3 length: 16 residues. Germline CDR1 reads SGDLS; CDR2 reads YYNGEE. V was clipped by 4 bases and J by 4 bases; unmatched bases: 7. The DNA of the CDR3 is TGTGCCAGCAGCCTCCAGACTAGCGGGGGAGCAGATACGCAGTATTTT. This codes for CASSLQTSGGADTQYF.

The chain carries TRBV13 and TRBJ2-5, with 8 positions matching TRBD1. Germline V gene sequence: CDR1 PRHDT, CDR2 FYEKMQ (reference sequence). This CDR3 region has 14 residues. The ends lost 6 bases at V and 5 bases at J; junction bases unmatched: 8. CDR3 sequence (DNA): TGTGCCAGCAGTAGGGCAGGGGGCACGGAGACCCAGTACTTC. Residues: CASSRAGGTETQYF.

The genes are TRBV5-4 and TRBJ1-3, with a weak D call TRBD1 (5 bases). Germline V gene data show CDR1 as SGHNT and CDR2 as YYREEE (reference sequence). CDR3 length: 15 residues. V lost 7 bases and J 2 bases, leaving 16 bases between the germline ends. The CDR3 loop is CASDRGDLPGNTIYF. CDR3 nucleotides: TGTGCCAGCGACCGGGGGGATCTCCCTGGAAACACCATATATTTT. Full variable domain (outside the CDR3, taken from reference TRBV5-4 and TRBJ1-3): ETGVTQSPTHLIKTRGQQVTLRCSSQSGHNTVSWYQQALGQGPQFIFQYYREEENGRGNFPPRFSGLQFPNYSSELNVNALELDDSALYLCASDRGDLPGNTIYFGEGSWLTVV.

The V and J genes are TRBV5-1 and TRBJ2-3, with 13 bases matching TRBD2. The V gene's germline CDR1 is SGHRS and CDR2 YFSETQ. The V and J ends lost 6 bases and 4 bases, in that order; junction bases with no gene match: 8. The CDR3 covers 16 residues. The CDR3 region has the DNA TGCGCCAGCACTGTATCGACTAGCGGGGGGTCAGATACGCAGTATTTT. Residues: CASTVSTSGGSDTQYF.

Here the CDR3 reads CASSLDRANYGYTF. CDR3 sequence (DNA): TGTGCCAGCAGCTTGGACAGGGCCAACTATGGCTACACCTTC. The gene calls are TRBV5-4 and TRBJ1-2; a possible D gene is TRBD1 (6 bases). The CDR3 sequence is 14 residues long. The germline V and J ends were trimmed by 0 bases and 2 bases, with 8 bases remaining between them. Germline V gene lookup returns CDR1 SGHNT and CDR2 YYREEE (reference sequence).

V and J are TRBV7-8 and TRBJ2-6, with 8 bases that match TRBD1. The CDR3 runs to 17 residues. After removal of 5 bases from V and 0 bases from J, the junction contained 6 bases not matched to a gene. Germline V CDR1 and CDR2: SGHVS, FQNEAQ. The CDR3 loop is CASSPDRGFSGANVLTF. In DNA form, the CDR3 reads TGTGCCAGCAGCCCCGACAGGGGATTCTCTGGGGCCAACGTCCTGACTTTC.

The CDR3 here is CSVPWAGDGYTF. CDR3 in DNA: TGCAGCGTTCCTTGGGCAGGCGATGGCTACACCTTC. The chain combines TRBV29-1 with TRBJ1-2; no clear D. The V and J ends lost 5 bases and 6 bases respectively, with 13 bases between them. CDR3 length: 12 amino acids. Germline CDR1 SQVTM, CDR2 ANQGSEA.

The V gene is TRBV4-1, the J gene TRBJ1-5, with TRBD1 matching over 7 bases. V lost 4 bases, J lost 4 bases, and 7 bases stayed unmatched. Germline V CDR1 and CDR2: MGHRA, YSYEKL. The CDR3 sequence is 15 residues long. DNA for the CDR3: TGCGCCAGCAGCCGGTCGGGGACAGAGAATCAGCCCCAGCATTTT. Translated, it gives CASSRSGTENQPQHF.

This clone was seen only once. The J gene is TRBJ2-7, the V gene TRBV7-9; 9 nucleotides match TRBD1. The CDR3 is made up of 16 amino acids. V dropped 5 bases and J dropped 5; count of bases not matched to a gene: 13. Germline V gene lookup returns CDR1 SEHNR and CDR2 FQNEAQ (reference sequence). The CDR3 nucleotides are TGTGCCAGCAGCGCCCCCCTGGGACAGGGCATAGACGAGCAGTACTTC. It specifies CASSAPLGQGIDEQYF.

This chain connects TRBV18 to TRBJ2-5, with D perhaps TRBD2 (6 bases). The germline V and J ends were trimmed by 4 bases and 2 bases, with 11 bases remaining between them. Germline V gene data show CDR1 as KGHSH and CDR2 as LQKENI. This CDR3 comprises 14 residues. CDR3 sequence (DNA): TGTGCCAGCTCACGGGGAGGCAAACAAGAGACCCAGTACTTC. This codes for CASSRGGKQETQYF.

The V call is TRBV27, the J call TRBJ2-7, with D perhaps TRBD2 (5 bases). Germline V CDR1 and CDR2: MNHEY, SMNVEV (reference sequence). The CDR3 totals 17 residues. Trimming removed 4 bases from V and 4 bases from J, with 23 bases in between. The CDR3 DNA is TGTGCCAGCAGTTCTATTAGCATCACTAGGGCGTCTTACGAGCAGTACTTC. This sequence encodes CASSSISITRASYEQYF.

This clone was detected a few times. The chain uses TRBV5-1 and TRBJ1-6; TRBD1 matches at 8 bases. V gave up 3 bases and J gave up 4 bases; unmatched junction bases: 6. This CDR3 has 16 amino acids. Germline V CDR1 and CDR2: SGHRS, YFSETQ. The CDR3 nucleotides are TGCGCCAGCAGCTACCGGGACAGGCCTTATAATTCACCCCTCCACTTT. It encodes CASSYRDRPYNSPLHF.

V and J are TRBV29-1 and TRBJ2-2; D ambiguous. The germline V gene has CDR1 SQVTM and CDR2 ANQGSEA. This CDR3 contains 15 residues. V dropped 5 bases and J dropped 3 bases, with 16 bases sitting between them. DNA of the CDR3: TGCAGCGTTCCCTGGTGGCAGACTTACACCGGGGAGCTGTTTTTT. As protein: CSVPWWQTYTGELFF.

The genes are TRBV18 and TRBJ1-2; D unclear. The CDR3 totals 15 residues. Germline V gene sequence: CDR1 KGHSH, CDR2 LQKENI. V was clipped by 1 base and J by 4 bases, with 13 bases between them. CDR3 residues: CASSPRQTAGYGYTF. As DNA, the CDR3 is TGTGCCAGCTCACCACGGCAGACTGCGGGCTATGGCTACACCTTC. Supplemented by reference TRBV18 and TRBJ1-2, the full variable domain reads NAGVMQNPRHLVRRRGQEARLRCSPMKGHSHVYWYRQLPEEGLKFMVYLQKENIIDESGMPKERFSAEFPKEGPSILRIQQVVRGDSAAYFCASSPRQTAGYGYTFGSGTRLTVV.

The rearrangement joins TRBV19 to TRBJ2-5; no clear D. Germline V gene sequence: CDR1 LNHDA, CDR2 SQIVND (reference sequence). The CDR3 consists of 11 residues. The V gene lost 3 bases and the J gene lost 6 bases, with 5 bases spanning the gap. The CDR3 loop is CASSIHQTQYF. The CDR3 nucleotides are TGTGCCAGTAGTATTCATCAGACCCAGTACTTC.

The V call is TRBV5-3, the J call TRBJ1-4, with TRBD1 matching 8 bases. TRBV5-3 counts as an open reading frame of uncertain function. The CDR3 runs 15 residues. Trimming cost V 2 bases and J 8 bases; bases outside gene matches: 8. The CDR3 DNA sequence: TGTGCCAGAAGCTTACAGGGGGTGGTTCGAGAAAAACTGTTTTTT. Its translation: CARSLQGVVREKLFF.